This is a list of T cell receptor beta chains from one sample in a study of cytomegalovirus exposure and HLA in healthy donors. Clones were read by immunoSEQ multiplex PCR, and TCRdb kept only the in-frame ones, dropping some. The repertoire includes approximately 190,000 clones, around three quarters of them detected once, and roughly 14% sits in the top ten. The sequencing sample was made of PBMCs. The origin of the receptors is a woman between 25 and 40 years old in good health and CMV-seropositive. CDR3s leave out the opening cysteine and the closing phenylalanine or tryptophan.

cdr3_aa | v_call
ASSHLKAGNQETQY | TRBV5-5
ASSLGRDYEQY | TRBV5-1
ASSPPRDTEKLF | TRBV18
ASSTRGQGPNTEAF | TRBV28
ASSPLASGGYQETQY | TRBV18
ASSSGLTYEQY | TRBV27
ASSSSGTGLTQY | TRBV28
ASSLEKARTSTDTQY | TRBV7-8
ASSVGGGLAGDETQY | TRBV9
ASRGGWANEKLF | TRBV28
ASSGLAGGQETQY | TRBV5-6
ASTRGQAYGYT | TRBV28
ASSEDSGGDYEQY | TRBV10-1
ASSGTSGGNEQF | TRBV9
ASSGELWETQY | TRBV6-1